Listed here are 16 T cell receptor beta chains from one sample, sequenced in a study of graft-versus-host responses after intestinal transplantation. Data came from immunoSEQ multiplex PCR; TCRdb stores just in-frame clones and leaves some out. The sample has about 30,000 clones; 87% are singletons. The sequences come from PBMCs, collected about 420 days after intestinal transplantation. The receptors originated from a human patient who received an intestinal transplant, so some T cells may come from the graft donor.

The chain links TRBV19 to TRBJ1-2, with 9 bases aligning to TRBD1. The V gene's germline CDR1 is LNHDA and CDR2 SQIVND (reference sequence). This CDR3 is 13 amino acids long. V gave up 7 bases and J gave up 7 bases; unmatched junction bases: 7. CDR3 loop: CASTPGQGRGYTF. The CDR3 region has the DNA TGTGCCAGTACCCCGGGACAGGGTCGTGGCTACACCTTC.

CDR3 in DNA: TGTGCCAGCAGTCCTAGGGGGGGCGCGGCTGGCTACACCTTC. It encodes CASSPRGGAAGYTF. The J gene is TRBJ1-2, the V gene TRBV6-5; TRBD1 is a possible D gene (6 bases). The CDR3 sequence is 14 residues long. Germline V gene data show CDR1 as MNHEY and CDR2 as SVGAGI. V was pared by 5 bases and J by 7 bases, with 17 bases between.

The V gene is TRBV4-1, the J gene TRBJ1-1; D ambiguous. Trimming removed 0 bases from V and 8 bases from J, with 10 bases in between. The CDR3 extends over 13 amino acids. The germline V gene has CDR1 MGHRA and CDR2 YSYEKL. The CDR3 nucleotides read TGCGCCAGCAGCCAAGATTTCCGGGCCGAAGCTTTCTTT. Translating it yields CASSQDFRAEAFF.

The V gene is TRBV6-4, the J gene TRBJ2-1, with 10 nucleotides matching TRBD2. The ends lost 0 bases at V and 6 bases at J; junction bases unmatched: 5. The CDR3 totals 16 residues. Germline assignment: CDR1 MRHNA and CDR2 SNTAGT. CDR3 DNA: TGTGCCAGCAGTGACTCGGCGTCTAGCGGGAGCAATGAGCAGTTCTTC. The encoded protein is CASSDSASSGSNEQFF.

Points on this clone: The sample has other DNA sequences that encode this CDR3 too. V and J are TRBV29-1 and TRBJ1-1, with TRBD1 identical over 8 bases. Germline values: CDR1 SQVTM, CDR2 ANQGSEA. The CDR3 contains 13 residues. Losses at the gene ends were 5 bases for V and 1 base for J; bases not matched to a gene: 3. CDR3 coding DNA: TGCAGCGTTCCCGGACAGGGGAACACTGAAGCTTTCTTT. This gives the protein CSVPGQGNTEAFF.

The rearrangement links TRBV9 to TRBJ2-2; 7 nucleotides line up with TRBD1. Germline V CDR1 and CDR2: SGDLS, YYNGEE. This CDR3 is 15 amino acids long. The V gene end was trimmed by 4 bases and the J gene end by 5 bases; junction bases not matched to a gene: 8. The CDR3 region is CASSRTGQITGELFF. In DNA, the CDR3 is TGTGCCAGCAGCCGTACGGGACAGATAACCGGGGAGCTGTTTTTT.

This chain uses TRBV25-1 with TRBJ2-1; TRBD2 agrees at 11 bases. CDR3 length: 15 amino acids. The trim removed 6 bases at V and 6 bases at J, leaving 7 bases unmatched. Germline CDR1 is MGHDK and CDR2 is SYGVNS. The CDR3 here is CASSLAGGPGNEQFF. The CDR3 DNA follows: TGTGCCAGCAGCTTAGCGGGAGGGCCGGGCAATGAGCAGTTCTTC.

The V call is TRBV15, the J call TRBJ1-2; D is unclear. Trimming pared 1 base from V and 2 bases from J, leaving 14 bases between. This CDR3 is 16 amino acids long. Germline-derived CDR1 and CDR2 are LNHNV and YYDKDF (reference sequence). In nucleotides, the CDR3 is TGTGCCACCAGCAGAGGGACCTTAGGGTCCAACTATGGCTACACCTTC. Amino acid sequence: CATSRGTLGSNYGYTF.

This rearrangement joins TRBV2 to TRBJ2-7; 7 bases match TRBD1. From germline, CDR1 is SNHLY and CDR2 FYNNEI. This CDR3 contains 15 residues. V shed 2 bases and J 3 bases; nucleotides not matched to a gene: 7. The DNA for the CDR3 is TGTGCCAGCAGTGAAAGTTTCGACAGGGTCTACGAGCAGTACTTC. Translated: CASSESFDRVYEQYF. Combining the CDR3 with reference TRBV2 and TRBJ2-7 gives the whole variable domain EPEVTQTPSHQVTQMGQEVILRCVPISNHLYFYWYRQILGQKVEFLVSFYNNEISEKSEIFDDQFSVERPDGSNFTLKIRSTKLEDSAMYFCASSESFDRVYEQYFGPGTRLTVT.

V and J are TRBV28 and TRBJ2-7, with TRBD2 matching 7 bases. Per germline, CDR1 MDHEN and CDR2 SYDVKM. CDR3 length: 18 residues. V lost 0 bases, J lost 2 bases, and 13 bases stayed unmatched. This CDR3 reads CASSLCLVGGRIAYEQYF. CDR3 in DNA: TGTGCCAGCAGTTTATGCTTAGTCGGCGGGAGAATCGCCTACGAGCAGTACTTC.

The chain links TRBV5-1 to TRBJ2-4; TRBD1 agrees at 7 bases. The V segment lost 0 bases and the J segment 2 bases; nucleotides outside the gene matches: 5. The CDR3 is 16 residues long. Per the germline V gene, CDR1 is SGHRS and CDR2 is YFSETQ. The CDR3 DNA reads TGCGCCAGCAGCTTGGCCACGACAGGGTCCAAAAACATTCAGTACTTC. Translation gives CASSLATTGSKNIQYF. The full variable domain, rest sourced from reference TRBV5-1 and TRBJ2-4, is KAGVTQTPRYLIKTRGQQVTLSCSPISGHRSVSWYQQTPGQGLQFLFEYFSETQRNKGNFPGRFSGRQFSNSRSEMNVSTLELGDSALYLCASSLATTGSKNIQYFGAGTRLSVL.

V usage is TRBV11-3 and J usage is TRBJ2-3, with a tentative D call TRBD1 (6 bases). The CDR3 sequence is 15 residues long. Trimming took 4 bases from V and 2 from J, leaving 13 bases between them. CDR1 is SGHNT, CDR2 YENEEA, per germline. The CDR3 spells CASSSSGHNTDTQYF. The CDR3 DNA sequence: TGTGCCAGCAGCTCCTCGGGACATAACACAGATACGCAGTATTTT. Full variable domain (missing parts from reference TRBV11-3 and TRBJ2-3): EAGVVQSPRYKIIEKKQPVAFWCNPISGHNTLYWYLQNLGQGPELLIRYENEEAVDDSQLPKDRFSAERLKGVDSTLKIQPAELGDSAVYLCASSSSGHNTDTQYFGPGTRLTVL.

This clone has only one observation. The rearrangement joins TRBV11-2 to TRBJ2-7, with no clear D. The ends were cut back, 2 bases at V and 3 bases at J, with 8 bases in the middle. CDR1 is SGHAT, CDR2 FQNNGV, per germline. This CDR3 has 13 amino acids. CDR3 nucleotides: TGTGCCAGCAGCTTAAACCCGTTCTACGAGCAGTACTTC. It translates to CASSLNPFYEQYF.

The chain carries TRBV6-5 and TRBJ1-2, with 9 bases lining up with TRBD1. V lost 6 bases, J lost 4 bases, and 3 bases stayed unmatched. The CDR3 is 13 amino acids. Germline V CDR1 and CDR2: MNHEY, SVGAGI. CDR3 loop: CASRVTGGYGYTF. In nucleotides, the CDR3 is TGTGCCAGCAGAGTGACAGGGGGCTATGGCTACACCTTC.

The rearrangement links TRBV7-6 to TRBJ1-5; perhaps TRBD1 as D (6 bases). Germline CDR1 reads SGHVS; CDR2 reads FNYEAQ. The CDR3 has 16 amino acids. Trimming cost V 5 bases and J 9 bases, with 23 bases left between them. DNA for the CDR3: TGTGCCAGCAGCGCCTCGGACAGCCCCCAAGGATCGCCCCAGCATTTT. Translation gives CASSASDSPQGSPQHF.

In the case of this clone: Other DNA sequences in the same sample also yield this CDR3. V and J are TRBV19 and TRBJ1-1; 7 bases are a match to TRBD1. CDR3 length equals 14 residues. V shed 7 bases and J 0 bases; nucleotides not matched to a gene: 5. CDR1 is LNHDA and CDR2 is SQIVND in the germline V gene (reference sequence). CDR3 region: CASTPGQVNTEAFF. As DNA, the CDR3 is TGTGCCAGTACCCCCGGACAGGTGAACACTGAAGCTTTCTTT.